The 5 T cell receptor beta chains in this list originate from one sample, sequenced in a study of cytomegalovirus exposure and HLA in healthy donors. In the PCR, 60 Vbeta and 13 Jbeta primers were used. This table comes from immunoSEQ multiplex PCR, and its TCRdb copy is limited to in-frame clones, with some not included. Of roughly 60,000 clones in the sample, about 83% were seen once. Sequencing was done on a sample of PBMCs. The receptors were gathered from a man aged 25-45 years in good health and CMV-seronegative.

The chain uses TRBV7-2 and TRBJ2-7; tentatively, D is TRBD2 (5 bases). CDR1 and CDR2 (germline): SGHTA, FQGNSA. The V end was cut by 6 bases, the J end by 6 bases, with 15 bases between. This CDR3 has 13 residues. The CDR3 DNA sequence: TGTGCCAGCAGTCCTGACTATGGCCGCGAGCAGTACTTC. It is translated as CASSPDYGREQYF.

A single count supports this clone. The rearrangement uses TRBV19 and TRBJ1-1; D unclear. The CDR3 totals 17 residues. Germline assignment: CDR1 LNHDA and CDR2 SQIVND (reference sequence). V shed 3 bases and J shed 5 bases, with 22 bases lying between them. The CDR3 DNA sequence: TGTGCCAGTAGTATTGGGCTTTATCTTGGGCTTAGGACTGAAGCTTTCTTT. It codes for CASSIGLYLGLRTEAFF.

The V call is TRBV21-1, the J call TRBJ1-1. TRBV21-1 is a known pseudogene. This CDR3 region has 15 residues. The CDR3 DNA reads TGTGCCAGCAGCAAAGAGGGACTGAGGAACACTGAAGCTTTCTTT. Translating it yields CASSKEGLRNTEAFF.

With regard to this clone: The junction departs from the called germline gene at one end, perhaps through a read error. The J gene is TRBJ2-1, the V gene TRBV19; 13 positions agree with TRBD2. Germline V gives CDR1 LNHDA, CDR2 SQIVND (reference sequence). The CDR3 is made up of 15 amino acids. The CDR3 is CATLPGLAGNNEQLF. CDR3 DNA: TGTGCCACCTTACCGGGACTAGCGGGAAACAATGAGCAGCTCTTC.

The rearrangement joins TRBV5-4 to TRBJ2-7, with 12 bases lining up with TRBD2. The CDR3 consists of 15 residues. Germline CDR1 SGHNT, CDR2 YYREEE (reference sequence). The V and J ends lost 2 bases and 4 bases, in that order; junction bases with no gene match: 4. CDR3 sequence: CASSLRTSGIYEQYF. CDR3 sequence (DNA): TGTGCCAGCAGCTTACGGACTAGCGGGATTTACGAGCAGTACTTC.